The clone carrying this TCR beta chain was counted a few times. Antigen: not known. The data are from a study of CD8 T cells in ankylosing spondylitis. Study-wide results and limits: There was a TCR beta motif, made of several highly homologous variants, that appeared characteristic of ankylosing spondylitis blood. Disease-associated clonotypes exhibited CD8+ identity and were relatively infrequent in peripheral blood. Enrichment of disease-linked clones was reportedly significant in matched ankylosing spondylitis synovial fluid.

TCR beta libraries were made by quantitative 5'-RACE with molecular barcodes. TCRdb ran MiXCR on the 5' RACE reads and lists one entry per CDR3 protein. The sample holds some 700,000 distinct CDR3 sequences, roughly 19% seen once. Trimming removed 3 bases from V and 5 bases from J; junction bases left unmatched: 16. The CDR3 has 20 amino acids. The sequencing input was blood, either unsorted or a sorted T cell fraction (not recorded which). This chain uses TRBV12-3 or TRBV12-4 with TRBJ2-2, with TRBD2 matching over 12 bases. This clonotype was sampled from a male donor with ankylosing spondylitis. The CDR3 region is CASSFGGYFTGTSGTGELFF. Here the CDR3 DNA reads TGTGCCAGCAGTTTCGGTGGTTACTTTACCGGGACTAGCGGGACCGGGGAGCTGTTTTTT.